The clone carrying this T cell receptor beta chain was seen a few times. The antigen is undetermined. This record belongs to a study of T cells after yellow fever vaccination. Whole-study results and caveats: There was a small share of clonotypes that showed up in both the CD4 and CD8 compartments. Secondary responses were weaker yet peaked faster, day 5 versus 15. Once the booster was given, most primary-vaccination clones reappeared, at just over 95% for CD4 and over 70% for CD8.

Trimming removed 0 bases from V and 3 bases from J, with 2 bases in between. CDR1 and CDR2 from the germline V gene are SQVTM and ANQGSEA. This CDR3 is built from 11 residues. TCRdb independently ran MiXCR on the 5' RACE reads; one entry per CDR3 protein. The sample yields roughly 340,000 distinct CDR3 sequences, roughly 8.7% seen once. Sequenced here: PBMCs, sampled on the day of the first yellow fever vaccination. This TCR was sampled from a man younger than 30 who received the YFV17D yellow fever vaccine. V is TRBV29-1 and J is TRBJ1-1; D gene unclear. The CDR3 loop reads CSVEEYTEAFF. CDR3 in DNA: TGCAGCGTTGAAGAGTACACTGAAGCTTTCTTT.